These 21 T cell receptor beta chains originate from one sample sequenced in a study of T cells in Graves' hyperthyroidism and ophthalmopathy. The CDR3 regions of TCR beta were amplified from RNA transcripts. TCR CDR3 underwent first-round RT-PCR with the HTBI primer set. TCRdb analysed the multiplex PCR reads with MiXCR anew, one entry per CDR3 protein. The sample has about 520,000 distinct CDR3 sequences; roughly 25% are singletons. Material: blood. The receptors come from a woman younger than 45 with Graves' ophthalmopathy.

The chain links TRBV12-3 or TRBV12-4 to TRBJ2-1; possibly TRBD1 for D (6 bases). Trimming removed 3 bases at V and 4 bases at J, with 10 bases between. There are 14 residues in the CDR3. The CDR3 is CASSLGRGYNEQFF. CDR3 nucleotides: TGTGCCAGCAGTTTGGGCAGGGGTTACAATGAGCAGTTCTTC.

The chain combines TRBV24-1 with TRBJ2-2, with TRBD1 as a possible D gene (6 bases). This CDR3 spans 16 amino acids. The V gene's germline CDR1 is KGHDR and CDR2 SFDVKD. Deletions cut 4 bases from V and 2 bases from J, with 13 bases between. Here the CDR3 DNA reads TGTGCCACCAGTGAGCCACGACAGGAAAACACCGGGGAGCTGTTTTTT. Encoded protein: CATSEPRQENTGELFF.

This chain connects TRBV7-2 to TRBJ2-7, with 7 bases fitting TRBD2. V trimming: 5 bases; J trimming: 2 bases; junction bases outside the gene matches: 9. Germline values: CDR1 SGHTA, CDR2 FQGNSA. The CDR3 is 15 amino acids. Written as DNA, the CDR3 is TGTGCCAGCAGCCTTCGATGGGACTACACCTACGAGCAGTACTTC. Protein sequence: CASSLRWDYTYEQYF.

This clonotype was detected many times. The gene calls are TRBV19 and TRBJ1-5, with TRBD1 as a possible D gene (5 bases). Germline V gene data show CDR1 as LNHDA and CDR2 as SQIVND (reference sequence). Trimming pared 0 bases from V and 8 bases from J, leaving 11 bases between. CDR3 size: 14 residues. The CDR3 is CASSIDRGFEPQHF. In DNA form, the CDR3 reads TGTGCCAGTAGTATAGATAGGGGATTTGAGCCCCAGCATTTT.

The chain combines TRBV20-1 with TRBJ1-2; possibly TRBD1 for D (6 bases). Germline CDR1 reads DFQATT; CDR2 reads SNEGSKA (reference sequence). The CDR3 length is 14 residues. Trimming removed 1 base at V and 5 bases at J, with 14 bases between. The CDR3 protein is CSARATGAQYGYTF. CDR3 in DNA: TGCAGTGCTAGAGCAACGGGGGCGCAGTATGGCTACACCTTC.

This CDR3 reads CASSLPSSGNTIYF. Written as DNA, the CDR3 is TGTGCCAGCAGTTTACCATCCTCTGGAAACACCATATATTTT. The V and J genes are TRBV28 and TRBJ1-3; D call uncertain. Germline assignment: CDR1 MDHEN and CDR2 SYDVKM. The CDR3 length is 14 residues. V was shortened by 2 bases and J by 0 bases, with 5 bases between the two germline ends.

This chain connects TRBV2 to TRBJ1-3; D is unresolved. CDR3 length: 13 residues. From germline, CDR1 is SNHLY and CDR2 FYNNEI. V lost 7 bases and J lost 0, with 7 bases in between. In DNA form, the CDR3 reads TGTGCCAGCAACCAAGACTCTGGAAACACCATATATTTT. It codes for CASNQDSGNTIYF. Supplemented by reference TRBV2 and TRBJ1-3, the full variable domain reads EPEVTQTPSHQVTQMGQEVILRCVPISNHLYFYWYRQILGQKVEFLVSFYNNEISEKSEIFDDQFSVERPDGSNFTLKIRSTKLEDSAMYFCASNQDSGNTIYFGEGSWLTVV.

This clonotype occurred many times. The gene calls are TRBV4-2 and TRBJ2-5; TRBD2 matches 8 bases. The germline V gene encodes CDR1 LGHNA and CDR2 YNFKEQ. The V and J ends lost 4 bases and 2 bases, in that order; junction bases with no gene match: 18. The CDR3 contains 19 residues. In DNA form, the CDR3 reads TGTGCCAGCAGCCGATCCGACGTCTTTAGCGGGGTCCTACAAGAGACCCAGTACTTC. It encodes CASSRSDVFSGVLQETQYF.

This clonotype was detected many times. The chain joins TRBV4-1 to TRBJ1-5; weak D call: TRBD1 (6 bases). This CDR3 has 14 amino acids. The germline V gene has CDR1 MGHRA and CDR2 YSYEKL. Trimming stripped 5 bases from V and 9 bases from J, with 17 bases between. CDR3 protein: CASSSTGVLGPQHF. DNA of the CDR3: TGCGCCAGCAGCTCGACAGGTGTCCTCGGGCCCCAGCATTTT.

The chain employs TRBV6-1 and TRBJ2-7; 9 nucleotides line up with TRBD1. Germline loops: CDR1 MNHNS, CDR2 SASEGT. J lost 2 bases, V lost 6 bases, and 5 bases had no gene match. The CDR3 loop spans 14 amino acids. The CDR3 DNA follows: TGTGCCAGCAGCGGGACAGGGATGACCTACGAGCAGTACTTC. It codes for CASSGTGMTYEQYF.

The chain recombines TRBV12-3 or TRBV12-4 with TRBJ2-7; 7 bases map to TRBD2. CDR3 length: 14 residues. Trimming took 6 bases from V and 2 from J; bases not matched to a gene: 7. CDR3 in DNA: TGTGCCAGCAGGGAAAGCGGGGACGCCTACGAGCAGTACTTC. This translates into CASRESGDAYEQYF.

This clonotype occurred many times. The gene calls are TRBV7-2 and TRBJ1-5, with a possible D match to TRBD1 (5 bases). Germline V gene lookup returns CDR1 SGHTA and CDR2 FQGNSA. V was clipped by 0 bases and J by 3 bases, with 12 bases between them. CDR3 size: 16 residues. The CDR3: CASSLAGRWDNQPQHF. CDR3 in DNA: TGTGCCAGCAGCTTAGCGGGACGATGGGACAATCAGCCCCAGCATTTT.

This clonotype was detected ten times or more. V and J are TRBV12-3 or TRBV12-4 and TRBJ2-5; D unresolved. This CDR3 has 15 amino acids. Trimming removed 2 bases at V and 4 bases at J, with 14 bases between. CDR3 sequence: CASSLTAPPGETQYF. In DNA, the CDR3 is TGTGCCAGCAGTTTAACGGCACCTCCCGGAGAGACCCAGTACTTC.

This clonotype was seen a handful of times. The rearrangement joins TRBV12-3 or TRBV12-4 to TRBJ1-2, with no clear D. Deletions cut 3 bases from V and 6 bases from J, with 11 bases between. The CDR3 spans 13 residues. CDR3 in amino acids: CASSFQEGDGYTF. The CDR3 DNA reads as TGTGCCAGCAGTTTTCAGGAAGGTGATGGCTACACCTTC.

This clonotype was detected many times. The J gene is TRBJ2-7, the V gene TRBV6-2 or TRBV6-3; tentatively, D is TRBD1 (5 bases). Between the trimmed V and J ends, which lost 0 bases and 2 bases, there was a span of 11 bases. There are 15 residues in the CDR3. Germline-derived CDR1 and CDR2 are MNHEY and SVGEGT. In DNA, the CDR3 is TGTGCCAGCAGTTACTCAGAGACAGCAACCTACGAGCAGTACTTC. This codes for CASSYSETATYEQYF.

The chain has TRBV30 and TRBJ1-1, with TRBD1 matching over 8 bases. The CDR3 runs to 16 residues. From germline, CDR1 is GTSNPN and CDR2 SVGIG (reference sequence). The J segment lost 0 bases and the V segment lost 3 bases, leaving 9 bases of the junction unmatched. The CDR3 nucleotides are TGTGCCTGGAGCTCAGGACAGGGCCGAATGAACACTGAAGCTTTCTTT. Translating it yields CAWSSGQGRMNTEAFF.

The chain joins TRBV12-3 or TRBV12-4 to TRBJ1-1; 8 bases map to TRBD1. This CDR3 contains 14 residues. V was pared by 6 bases and J by 3 bases, with 6 bases of the junction left unmatched. The CDR3 region is CASRTQGAYTEAFF. The CDR3 region has the DNA TGTGCCAGCAGAACTCAGGGGGCCTACACTGAAGCTTTCTTT.

The chain has TRBV28 and TRBJ1-2; 7 bases match TRBD1. CDR3 length equals 16 residues. The V gene end was trimmed by 4 bases and the J gene end by 3 bases; junction bases not matched to a gene: 11. Looked up from germline, CDR1 is MDHEN and CDR2 is SYDVKM. CDR3 sequence: CASSSLQTGNHYGYTF. CDR3 DNA: TGTGCCAGCAGTTCCCTCCAGACAGGGAACCACTATGGCTACACCTTC.

The sample holds many counts of this clonotype. This chain joins TRBV20-1 and TRBJ2-4; the match to TRBD1 covers 9 bases. This CDR3 is 16 amino acids long. CDR1 DFQATT and CDR2 SNEGSKA come from the germline V gene (reference sequence). J was trimmed by 5 bases and V by 1 base; bases with no gene match: 9. CDR3 protein: CSARGYRGQSENIQYF. The CDR3 nucleotides are TGCAGTGCTAGAGGATACAGGGGGCAGTCGGAAAACATTCAGTACTTC.

Ten or more counts support this clonotype. In DNA form, the CDR3 reads TGCAGCGTTGAACCCGGACAGGACAGGGACTATAGCAATCAGCCCCAGCATTTT. Residues: CSVEPGQDRDYSNQPQHF. The chain carries TRBV29-1 and TRBJ1-5, with TRBD1 matching over 8 bases. V dropped 2 bases and J dropped 0; count of bases not matched to a gene: 12. In germline, CDR1 is SQVTM, CDR2 ANQGSEA. The CDR3 covers 18 residues. Looking up the rest from reference TRBV29-1 and TRBJ1-5 gives the full variable domain: SAVISQKPSRDICQRGTSLTIQCQVDSQVTMMFWYRQQPGQSLTLIATANQGSEATYESGFVIDKFPISRPNLTFSTLTVSNMSPEDSSIYLCSVEPGQDRDYSNQPQHFGDGTRLSIL.

With regard to this clonotype: Sequence at one end of the junction differs from germline and may be a read error. This chain connects TRBV14 to TRBJ2-7; unclear D gene. The germline gives CDR1 SGHDN, CDR2 FVKESK. The CDR3 has 16 amino acids. The CDR3 sequence: CACSQDLIYRSQEQYF. The CDR3 DNA sequence: TGTGCCTGCAGCCAAGATCTTATCTATAGGTCTCAAGAGCAGTACTTC. The full variable domain, in which reference TRBV14 and TRBJ2-7 provide the parts outside the CDR3, is EAGVTQFPSHSVIEKGQTVTLRCDPISGHDNLYWYRRVMGKEIKFLLHFVKESKQDESGMPNNRFLAERTGGTYSTLKVQPAELEDSGVYFCACSQDLIYRSQEQYFGPGTRLTVT.